Below, 30 T cell receptor beta chains from the same sample are listed, as sequenced in a study of blood T cell repertoires in COVID-19 (dated by TCRdb to the early 2020s). Receptor amplification or capture employed the immunoSEQ multiplex PCR assay. What TCRdb holds here is the immuneACCESS table cut down to in-frame rearrangements. Part of the clones is not present; checked against another copy, under half of the missing clones reflect an unresolved V gene, and the others are unexplained. For this sample the table gives 85,000 to 100,000 clones, of which around 67% were detected only once. Around 23% of the sample goes to the ten largest clones. The sequenced material came from peripheral blood. These receptor sequences come from a woman aged 55-70 years in a cohort sampled during active or convalescent COVID-19.

The chain recombines TRBV30 with TRBJ2-5; 9 bases map to TRBD2. Germline values: CDR1 GTSNPN, CDR2 SVGIG (reference sequence). V lost 2 bases, J lost 2 bases, and 3 bases stayed unmatched. The CDR3 loop spans 14 amino acids. This CDR3 reads CAWSRLADQETQYF. The CDR3 coding sequence is TGTGCCTGGAGTCGACTAGCGGATCAAGAGACCCAGTACTTC.

The V gene is TRBV10-3, the J gene TRBJ2-1; no reliable D call. CDR3 length equals 14 residues. The V and J ends lost 0 bases and 4 bases respectively, with 7 bases between them. The V gene's germline CDR1 is ENHRY and CDR2 SYGVKD. The CDR3 loop reads CAISESRQYNEQFF. DNA of the CDR3: TGTGCCATCAGTGAGTCCAGGCAGTACAATGAGCAGTTCTTC.

About this clone itself: A read error may account for a junction end that differs from germline. The chain joins TRBV9 to TRBJ1-1; D is perhaps TRBD1 (6 bases). Germline values: CDR1 SGDLS, CDR2 YYNGEE. The CDR3 is made up of 15 amino acids. The CDR3 DNA follows: TGTGCCAGCAGCGTAGTGGGGACAAGGAACGCTGAAGCTTTCTTT. Residues: CASSVVGTRNAEAFF.

The genes are TRBV6-5 and TRBJ2-7; weak D call: TRBD2 (6 bases). V gave up 5 bases and J gave up 0 bases, with 14 bases separating them. CDR1 is MNHEY, CDR2 SVGAGI, per germline. The CDR3 is 15 residues long. The CDR3, as DNA: TGTGCCAGCAGTACGGGACTCTTAACCTCCTACGAGCAGTACTTC. Translation gives CASSTGLLTSYEQYF.

CDR3 nucleotides: TGTGCCAGCAGCTTGGACAAGTATATTCGCTACACCTTC. Encoded protein: CASSLDKYIRYTF. This rearrangement joins TRBV5-4 to TRBJ1-2; D unresolved. The germline gives CDR1 SGHNT, CDR2 YYREEE (reference sequence). V lost 0 bases to trimming and J lost 9 bases, with 12 bases between them. CDR3 length: 13 residues.

This sequence joins TRBV7-3 and TRBJ2-1, with 9 nucleotides matching TRBD1. This CDR3 comprises 15 residues. Germline-derived CDR1 and CDR2 are SGHTA and FQGTGA. Trimming took 1 base from V and 5 from J; bases not matched to a gene: 3. CDR3 residues: CASSLSRDRDNEQFF. CDR3 nucleotides: TGTGCCAGCAGCTTAAGTCGGGACAGGGACAATGAGCAGTTCTTC.

The rearrangement uses TRBV28 and TRBJ2-4; tentative D call: TRBD2 (6 bases). CDR3 length: 15 amino acids. The germline V gene has CDR1 MDHEN and CDR2 SYDVKM. V shed 3 bases and J shed 1 base, with 10 bases lying between them. The CDR3 DNA reads TGTGCCAGCAGTTTTGGGGGGACGGCCAAAAACATTCAGTACTTC. Its translation is CASSFGGTAKNIQYF. The full variable domain, with the rest looked up from reference TRBV28 and TRBJ2-4, is DVKVTQSSRYLVKRTGEKVFLECVQDMDHENMFWYRQDPGLGLRLIYFSYDVKMKEKGDIPEGYSVSREKKERFSLILESASTNQTSMYLCASSFGGTAKNIQYFGAGTRLSVL.

The chain employs TRBV27 and TRBJ2-7; D is undetermined. Looked up from germline, CDR1 is MNHEY and CDR2 is SMNVEV (reference sequence). CDR3 length: 11 residues. Trimming stripped 5 bases from V and 2 bases from J, with 4 bases between. The CDR3, as DNA: TGTGCCAGCAGTGTTACCTACGAGCAGTACTTC. Translating it yields CASSVTYEQYF.

This clone has just a few counts. The chain employs TRBV9 and TRBJ1-4; 9 positions agree with TRBD1. The CDR3 sequence is 15 residues long. Germline assignment: CDR1 SGDLS and CDR2 YYNGEE. After removal of 3 bases from V and 7 bases from J, the junction contained 7 bases not matched to a gene. Written as DNA, the CDR3 is TGTGCCAGCAGCGCCGGGGGACAGGGTGGTGAAAAACTGTTTTTT. Translating it yields CASSAGGQGGEKLFF. Supplemented by reference TRBV9 and TRBJ1-4, the full variable domain reads DSGVTQTPKHLITATGQRVTLRCSPRSGDLSVYWYQQSLDQGLQFLIQYYNGEERAKGNILERFSAQQFPDLHSELNLSSLELGDSALYFCASSAGGQGGEKLFFGSGTQLSVL.

V gene TRBV7-6 combines with J gene TRBJ1-6; D perhaps matches TRBD1 (5 bases). CDR1 SGHVS and CDR2 FNYEAQ come from the germline V gene. This CDR3 comprises 17 residues. V lost 4 bases and J lost 0, with 13 bases in between. The CDR3 loop is CASSSKTGGSYNSPLHF. The CDR3 DNA is TGTGCCAGCAGCTCCAAAACGGGGGGCTCCTATAATTCACCCCTCCACTTT.

The rearrangement links TRBV7-3 to TRBJ2-2, with TRBD1 matching over 8 bases. The CDR3 has 16 amino acids. J lost 3 bases, V lost 6 bases, and 9 bases had no gene match. Looked up from germline, CDR1 is SGHTA and CDR2 is FQGTGA. The CDR3 sequence: CASSPGTGTYTGELFF. CDR3 nucleotides: TGTGCCAGCAGTCCCGGGACAGGAACTTACACCGGGGAGCTGTTTTTT.

This chain uses TRBV2 with TRBJ1-3; a weak D match, TRBD1 (5 bases). The CDR3 covers 15 residues. The germline V and J ends were trimmed by 4 bases and 0 bases, with 10 bases remaining between them. The germline V gene encodes CDR1 SNHLY and CDR2 FYNNEI. CDR3 DNA: TGTGCCAGCAGTGGGACAACCAGCTCTGGAAACACCATATATTTT. Translated, it gives CASSGTTSSGNTIYF.

The chain employs TRBV28 and TRBJ1-4; D perhaps matches TRBD1 (6 bases). In germline, CDR1 is MDHEN, CDR2 SYDVKM. V was trimmed by 6 bases and J by 1 base, leaving 12 bases between them. This CDR3 is built from 15 residues. The CDR3 DNA sequence: TGTGCCAGCAGCCAAGCAGGGGAAACTAATGAAAAACTGTTTTTT. Its translation is CASSQAGETNEKLFF.

The chain links TRBV2 to TRBJ1-2, with D unresolved. The V gene lost 4 bases and the J gene lost 4 bases, with 10 bases spanning the gap. Germline lookup yields CDR1 SNHLY and CDR2 FYNNEI. This CDR3 is 13 amino acids long. Here the CDR3 DNA reads TGTGCCAGCAGTGTCCGGGAGGCCTATGGCTACACCTTC. It translates to CASSVREAYGYTF.

Concerning this clone itself: The junction shows a germline mismatch at one end, possibly a read error. The rearrangement joins TRBV7-7 to TRBJ2-2; weak D call: TRBD1 (6 bases). Germline CDR1 SSHAT, CDR2 FNYEAQ (reference sequence). There are 15 residues in the CDR3. CDR3 sequence: CASSSSTGSGGELFF. In nucleotides, the CDR3 is TGTGCTAGCAGCTCATCAACAGGGTCTGGCGGGGAGCTGTTTTTT.

Many counts were recorded for this clone. The chain has TRBV30 and TRBJ1-1, with D possibly matching TRBD1 (6 bases). Germline V gene data show CDR1 as GTSNPN and CDR2 as SVGIG (reference sequence). The CDR3 runs 16 residues. The ends were cut back, 4 bases at V and 0 bases at J, with 18 bases in the middle. The CDR3 protein is CAWIQDRTRMNTEAFF. The CDR3 bases are TGTGCCTGGATACAGGACAGAACACGTATGAACACTGAAGCTTTCTTT. The variable domain in full, completed from reference TRBV30 and TRBJ1-1, reads SQTIHQWPATLVQPVGSPLSLECTVEGTSNPNLYWYRQAAGRGLQLLFYSVGIGQISSEVPQNLSASRPQDRQFILSSKKLLLSDSGFYLCAWIQDRTRMNTEAFFGQGTRLTVV.

This chain joins TRBV6-6 and TRBJ2-2, with D possibly being TRBD2 (5 bases). Trimming shortened V by 8 bases and J by 0 bases, and 7 bases separated the two germline ends. The CDR3 runs to 13 residues. In germline, CDR1 is MNHNY, CDR2 SVGAGI (reference sequence). CDR3 coding DNA: TGTGCCAGCGGGAGACCGAACACCGGGGAGCTGTTTTTT. Protein product: CASGRPNTGELFF.

The rearrangement joins TRBV7-6 to TRBJ2-5, with 8 bases lining up with TRBD1. The CDR3 spans 15 residues. V lost 4 bases, J lost 4 bases, and 8 bases stayed unmatched. Germline V CDR1 and CDR2: SGHVS, FNYEAQ. The CDR3 sequence is CASSSLSTGGETQYF. CDR3 DNA sequence: TGTGCCAGCAGCTCACTCTCAACAGGGGGAGAGACCCAGTACTTC.

This chain connects TRBV7-3 to TRBJ1-6; D uncertain. Germline V gives CDR1 SGHTA, CDR2 FQGTGA. This CDR3 comprises 15 residues. V lost 3 bases and J lost 1, with 7 bases in between. The CDR3 region has the DNA TGTGCCAGCAGCTTGAGTGATTCCTATAATTCACCCCTCCACTTT. This sequence encodes CASSLSDSYNSPLHF.

This clone was counted a single time. The CDR3 DNA follows: TGTGCCAGCAGCCAAAGGACAGGCCGGGGGCAGCCCCAGCATTTT. Protein product: CASSQRTGRGQPQHF. The gene calls are TRBV3-1 (or the pseudogene TRBV3-2) and TRBJ1-5; 7 nucleotides line up with TRBD1. CDR3 length: 15 residues. The germline V gene has CDR1 LGHDT and CDR2 YNNKEL (reference sequence). Trimming took 2 bases from V and 7 from J; bases not matched to a gene: 8.

The chain couples TRBV5-4 to TRBJ2-5; 14 bases agree with TRBD2. With V trimmed by 2 bases and J by 5 bases, 5 bases remained unmatched. Germline CDR1 SGHNT, CDR2 YYREEE (reference sequence). The CDR3 is made up of 16 amino acids. The CDR3 sequence is CASSFRLAGGRETQYF. The CDR3 coding sequence is TGTGCCAGCAGCTTCAGACTAGCGGGGGGGCGGGAGACCCAGTACTTC.

CDR3 loop: CASSYSKLAGRASEQFF. In DNA form, the CDR3 reads TGTGCCAGCAGTTACTCGAAGTTAGCGGGACGCGCATCTGAGCAGTTCTTC. The rearrangement joins TRBV6-2 or TRBV6-3 to TRBJ2-1; 8 nucleotides align to TRBD2. V lost 0 bases to trimming and J lost 9 bases; unmatched junction nucleotides: 13. CDR1 is MNHEY, CDR2 SVGEGT, per germline. This CDR3 comprises 17 residues.

For this clone: Being one base from a much bigger clone, this may be a read error. The genes are TRBV7-3 and TRBJ1-1; a weak D match, TRBD1 (6 bases). The CDR3 length is 13 residues. The V end was cut by 3 bases, the J end by 1 base, with 6 bases between. Germline CDR1 SGHTA, CDR2 FQGTGA. CDR3 sequence: CASSLDRNTEAFF. The CDR3 DNA is TGTGCCAGCAGCTTGGACAGGAACACTGAAGCTTTCTTT.

This sequence joins TRBV3-1 (or the pseudogene TRBV3-2) and TRBJ1-5, with 7 bases aligning to TRBD1. The germline CDR1 and CDR2 sequences are LGHDT and YNNKEL (reference sequence). The CDR3 totals 18 residues. Trimming cost V 1 base and J 1 base; bases outside gene matches: 10. The CDR3 sequence is CASSQGGTAFGSNQPQHF. The DNA for the CDR3 is TGTGCCAGCAGCCAAGGGGGGACAGCATTCGGGAGCAATCAGCCCCAGCATTTT.

The chain has TRBV18 and TRBJ2-2; TRBD1 might be the D (6 bases). The CDR3 runs 15 residues. Looked up from germline, CDR1 is KGHSH and CDR2 is LQKENI. V was trimmed by 3 bases and J by 7 bases, leaving 15 bases between them. CDR3 residues: CASSPTQGPVGELFF. Here the CDR3 DNA reads TGTGCCAGCTCACCGACACAGGGACCCGTCGGGGAGCTGTTTTTT.

This sequence joins TRBV7-2 and TRBJ2-5; 7 bases match TRBD1. The V gene's germline CDR1 is SGHTA and CDR2 FQGNSA. The CDR3 consists of 16 residues. After removal of 5 bases from V and 2 bases from J, the junction contained 11 bases not matched to a gene. The CDR3 region is CASSPIKRTGQETQYF. CDR3 in DNA: TGTGCCAGCAGCCCCATAAAAAGGACAGGACAAGAGACCCAGTACTTC. Combining the CDR3 with reference TRBV7-2 and TRBJ2-5 gives the whole variable domain GAGVSQSPSNKVTEKGKDVELRCDPISGHTALYWYRQSLGQGLEFLIYFQGNSAPDKSGLPSDRFSAERTGGSVSTLTIQRTQQEDSAVYLCASSPIKRTGQETQYFGPGTRLLVL.

V and J are TRBV28 and TRBJ2-6; D is unclear. CDR3 length: 13 amino acids. The V gene's germline CDR1 is MDHEN and CDR2 SYDVKM. V was trimmed by 5 bases and J by 2 bases, leaving 4 bases between them. The CDR3 DNA follows: TGTGCCAGCAGTCGGGCTGGGGCCAACGTCCTGACTTTC. This gives the protein CASSRAGANVLTF.

The J gene is TRBJ1-2, the V gene TRBV30; D gene unclear. The germline V gene has CDR1 GTSNPN and CDR2 SVGIG (reference sequence). Trimming removed 2 bases at V and 6 bases at J, with 16 bases between. The CDR3 spans 14 residues. The CDR3 DNA follows: TGTGCCTGGAGTCCCCTGGGCCCCGGCGATGGCTACACCTTC. Its translation: CAWSPLGPGDGYTF.

The chain links TRBV13 to TRBJ2-5, with unresolved D. V dropped 2 bases and J dropped 1 base, with 8 bases sitting between them. From germline, CDR1 is PRHDT and CDR2 FYEKMQ (reference sequence). This CDR3 region has 14 residues. The CDR3 DNA reads TGTGCCAGCAGCTTAAGTCCGGTCCAAGAGACCCAGTACTTC. Translating gives CASSLSPVQETQYF.

The V and J genes are TRBV3-1 (or the pseudogene TRBV3-2) and TRBJ1-4, with a possible D match to TRBD1 (6 bases). CDR1 is LGHDT and CDR2 is YNNKEL in the germline V gene (reference sequence). The CDR3 sequence is 15 residues long. V lost 4 bases and J lost 8, with 17 bases in between. The CDR3 is CASSPPGGLREKLFF. The CDR3 DNA reads TGTGCCAGCAGCCCTCCGGGGGGGCTACGGGAAAAACTGTTTTTT.